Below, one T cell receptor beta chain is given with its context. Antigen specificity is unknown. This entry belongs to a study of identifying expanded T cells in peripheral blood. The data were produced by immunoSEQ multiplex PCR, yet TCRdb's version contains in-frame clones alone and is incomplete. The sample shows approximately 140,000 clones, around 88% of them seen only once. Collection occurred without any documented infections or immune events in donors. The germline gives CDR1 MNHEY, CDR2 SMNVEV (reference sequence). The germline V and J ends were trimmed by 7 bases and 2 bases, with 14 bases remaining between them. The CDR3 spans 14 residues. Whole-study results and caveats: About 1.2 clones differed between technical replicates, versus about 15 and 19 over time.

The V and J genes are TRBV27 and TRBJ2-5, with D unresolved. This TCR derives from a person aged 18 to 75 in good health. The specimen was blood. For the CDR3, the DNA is TGTGCCAGCATAGGTAGGCCCCCTCAAGAGACCCAGTACTTC. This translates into CASIGRPPQETQYF.